This note documents a single T cell receptor (beta chain) sequence. The data are from a study of cytotoxic CD8 clonotypes in ibrutinib-treated CLL. TCRdb's copy holds only in-frame clones and misses some; the assay was immunoSEQ multiplex PCR. In the table there are around 250,000 clones, 70% of which are singletons. The sequence was collected from a human donor with chronic lymphocytic leukemia. The sequences come from PBMCs, collected after 24 months of ibrutinib treatment.

CDR3 nucleotides: TGTGCCAGCAGCTTAGAATGGACAGCTAACTATGGCTACACCTTC. It is translated as CASSLEWTANYGYTF. The chain is built from TRBV7-8 and TRBJ1-2; TRBD1 is a possible D gene (6 bases). Germline V gene data show CDR1 as SGHVS and CDR2 as FQNEAQ. Trimming shortened V by 1 base and J by 0 bases, and 9 bases separated the two germline ends. The CDR3 extends over 15 amino acids. Drawing the rest from reference TRBV7-8 and TRBJ1-2, the complete variable domain is GAGVSQSPRYKVAKRGQDVALRCDPISGHVSLFWYQQALGQGPEFLTYFQNEAQLDKSGLPSDRFFAERPEGSVSTLKIQRTQQEDSAVYLCASSLEWTANYGYTFGSGTRLTVV.